This TCR beta chain was sequenced in a study of PD-1 blockade in classical Hodgkin lymphoma. Study-wide results and limits: Reported findings placed baseline TCR diversity lower in newly diagnosed patients (compared with healthy donors). Repertoire differences have undefined causes, possibly disease activity or prior therapy. Nivolumab initiation under 1 year post-ASCT meant exclusion. Complete responders showed a baseline diversity that resembled the diversity of newly diagnosed patients.

Looked up from germline, CDR1 is SGHTA and CDR2 is FQGTGA. The CDR3 extends over 19 amino acids. Losses at the gene ends were 0 bases for V and 5 bases for J; bases not matched to a gene: 14. Every patient was affected by relapse after autologous stem cell transplantation, while exposure to brentuximab vedotin was not uniform. This clone was observed once. Its antigen is undetermined. Profiling relied on immunoSEQ multiplex PCR, and the TCRdb table lists in-frame clones only, not all of them. The table has about 50,000 clones, around 70% seen once. This chain uses TRBV7-3 with TRBJ2-2, with 8 nucleotides matching TRBD1. The source material was peripheral blood mononuclear cells (PBMCs), sampled at baseline. The source is a human donor with classical Hodgkin lymphoma. CDR3 nucleotides: TGTGCCAGCAGCTTAACCCCGGACAGGGATTTAGGCCCAACCGGGGAGCTGTTTTTT. Its protein is CASSLTPDRDLGPTGELFF.